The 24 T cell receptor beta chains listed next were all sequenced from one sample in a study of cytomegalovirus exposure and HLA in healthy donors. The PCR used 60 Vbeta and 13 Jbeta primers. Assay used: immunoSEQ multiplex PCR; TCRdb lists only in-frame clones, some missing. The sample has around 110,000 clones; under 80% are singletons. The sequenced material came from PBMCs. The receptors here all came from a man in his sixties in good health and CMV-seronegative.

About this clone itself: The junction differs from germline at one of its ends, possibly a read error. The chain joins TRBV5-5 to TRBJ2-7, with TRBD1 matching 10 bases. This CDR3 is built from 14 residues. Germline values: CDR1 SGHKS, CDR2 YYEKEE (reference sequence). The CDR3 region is CASSRQGAGHEHYF. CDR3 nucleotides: TGTGCCAGCAGCCGACAGGGGGCGGGCCACGAGCATTACTTC.

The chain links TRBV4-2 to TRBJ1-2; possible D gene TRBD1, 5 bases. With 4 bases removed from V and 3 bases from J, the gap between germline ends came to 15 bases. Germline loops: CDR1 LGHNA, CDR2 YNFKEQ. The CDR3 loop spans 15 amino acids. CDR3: CASSLFLAGDYGYTF. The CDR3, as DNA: TGTGCCAGCAGCCTTTTTCTTGCGGGGGACTATGGCTACACCTTC.

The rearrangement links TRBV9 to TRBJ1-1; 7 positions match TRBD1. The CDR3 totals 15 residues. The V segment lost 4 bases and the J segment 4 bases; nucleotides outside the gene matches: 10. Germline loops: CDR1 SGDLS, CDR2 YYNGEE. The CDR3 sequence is CASSPHTGEGTEAFF. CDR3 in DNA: TGTGCCAGCAGCCCCCACACAGGGGAAGGCACTGAAGCTTTCTTT.

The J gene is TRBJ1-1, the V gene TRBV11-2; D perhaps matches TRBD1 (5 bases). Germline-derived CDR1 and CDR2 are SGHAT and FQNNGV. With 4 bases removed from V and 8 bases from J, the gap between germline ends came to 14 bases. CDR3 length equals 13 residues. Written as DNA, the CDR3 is TGTGCCAGCAGCTACGCTCAGGGTTTAGAAGCTTTCTTT. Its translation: CASSYAQGLEAFF.

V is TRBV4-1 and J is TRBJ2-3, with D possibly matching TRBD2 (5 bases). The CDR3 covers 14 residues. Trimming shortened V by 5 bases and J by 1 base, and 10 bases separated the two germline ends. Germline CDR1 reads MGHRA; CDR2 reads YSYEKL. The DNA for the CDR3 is TGCGCCAGCAGCTTCACCGGGGGCACAGATACGCAGTATTTT. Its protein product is CASSFTGGTDTQYF.

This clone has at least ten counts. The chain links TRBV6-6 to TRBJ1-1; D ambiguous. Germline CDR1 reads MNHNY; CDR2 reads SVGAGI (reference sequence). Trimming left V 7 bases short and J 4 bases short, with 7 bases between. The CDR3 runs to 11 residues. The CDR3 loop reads CASISGTEAFF. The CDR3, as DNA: TGTGCCAGCATTAGTGGCACTGAAGCTTTCTTT.

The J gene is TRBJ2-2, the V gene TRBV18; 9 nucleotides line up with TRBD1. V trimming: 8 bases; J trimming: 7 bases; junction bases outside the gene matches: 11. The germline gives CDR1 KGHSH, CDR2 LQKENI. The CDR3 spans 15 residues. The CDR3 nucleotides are TGTGCCAGCAGATATACCGGGACAGGGATCGGGGAGCTGTTTTTT. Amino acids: CASRYTGTGIGELFF.

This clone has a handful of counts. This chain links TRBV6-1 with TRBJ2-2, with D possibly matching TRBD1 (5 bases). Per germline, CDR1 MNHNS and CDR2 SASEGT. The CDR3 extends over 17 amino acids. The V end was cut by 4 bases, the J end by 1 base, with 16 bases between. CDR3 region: CASSGHWGAGNTGELFF. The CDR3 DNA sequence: TGTGCCAGCAGTGGACACTGGGGCGCAGGGAACACCGGGGAGCTGTTTTTT.

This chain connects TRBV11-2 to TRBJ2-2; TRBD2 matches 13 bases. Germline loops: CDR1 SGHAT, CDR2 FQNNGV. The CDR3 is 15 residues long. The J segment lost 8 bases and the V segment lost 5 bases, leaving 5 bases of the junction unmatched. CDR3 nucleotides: TGTGCCAGCAGCACCGGACTAGCGGGGGTAGGGGAGCTGTTTTTT. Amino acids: CASSTGLAGVGELFF.

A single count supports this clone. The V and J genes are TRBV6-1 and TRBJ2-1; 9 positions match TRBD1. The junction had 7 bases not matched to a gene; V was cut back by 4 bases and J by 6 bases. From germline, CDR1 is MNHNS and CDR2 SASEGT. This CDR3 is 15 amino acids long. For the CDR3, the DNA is TGTGCCAGCAGTGGATGGGGACAGGGTAGCAATGAGCAGTTCTTC. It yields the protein CASSGWGQGSNEQFF.

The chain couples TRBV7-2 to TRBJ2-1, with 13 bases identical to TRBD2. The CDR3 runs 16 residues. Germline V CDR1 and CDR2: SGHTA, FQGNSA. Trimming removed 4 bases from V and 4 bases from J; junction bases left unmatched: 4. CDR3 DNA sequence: TGTGCCAGCAGCTACGAGGGACTAGCGGGGTACAATGAGCAGTTCTTC. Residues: CASSYEGLAGYNEQFF.

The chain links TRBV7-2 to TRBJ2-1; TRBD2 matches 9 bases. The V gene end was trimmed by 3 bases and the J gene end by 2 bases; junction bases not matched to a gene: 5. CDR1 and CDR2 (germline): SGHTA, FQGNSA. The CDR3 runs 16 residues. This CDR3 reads CASSLYSGGAYNEQFF. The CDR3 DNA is TGTGCCAGCAGCTTGTATAGCGGGGGAGCCTACAATGAGCAGTTCTTC.

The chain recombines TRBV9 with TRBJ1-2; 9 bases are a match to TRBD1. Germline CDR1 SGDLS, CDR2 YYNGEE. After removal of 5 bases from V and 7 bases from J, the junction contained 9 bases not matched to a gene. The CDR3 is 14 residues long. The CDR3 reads CASRQTGGGGGYTF. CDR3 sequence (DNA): TGTGCCAGCAGACAGACAGGGGGAGGCGGTGGCTACACCTTC.

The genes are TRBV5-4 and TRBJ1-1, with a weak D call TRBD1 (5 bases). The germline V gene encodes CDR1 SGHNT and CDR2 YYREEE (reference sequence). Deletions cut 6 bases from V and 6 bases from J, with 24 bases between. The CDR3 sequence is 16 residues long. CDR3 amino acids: CASTRGGADRTPEAFF. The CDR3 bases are TGTGCCAGCACCCGGGGAGGGGCAGATCGGACACCTGAAGCTTTCTTT.

The CDR3 sequence: CASSQDIGGNTGELFF. Here the CDR3 DNA reads TGTGCCAGCAGCCAAGATATTGGCGGGAACACCGGGGAGCTGTTTTTT. The chain joins TRBV4-2 to TRBJ2-2; no clear D gene. The germline V gene encodes CDR1 LGHNA and CDR2 YNFKEQ. Trimming pared 0 bases from V and 1 base from J, leaving 9 bases between. There are 16 residues in the CDR3.

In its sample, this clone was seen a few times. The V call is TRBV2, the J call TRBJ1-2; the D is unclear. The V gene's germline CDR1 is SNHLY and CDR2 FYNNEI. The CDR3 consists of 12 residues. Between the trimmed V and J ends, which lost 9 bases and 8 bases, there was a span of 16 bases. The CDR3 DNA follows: TGTGCCAGGCAAACAGCCGCGGGAGGCTACACCTTC. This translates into CARQTAAGGYTF.

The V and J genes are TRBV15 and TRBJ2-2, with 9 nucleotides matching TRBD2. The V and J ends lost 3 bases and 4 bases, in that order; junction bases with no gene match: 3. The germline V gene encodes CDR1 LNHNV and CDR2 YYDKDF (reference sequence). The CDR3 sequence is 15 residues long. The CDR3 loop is CATSSGRGGTGELFF. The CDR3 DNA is TGTGCCACCAGCAGTGGGCGGGGGGGCACCGGGGAGCTGTTTTTT.

CDR3 in amino acids: CASSLGRVWNGYTF. The DNA for the CDR3 is TGTGCCAGCAGCTTGGGGAGGGTCTGGAATGGCTACACCTTC. The chain has TRBV5-4 and TRBJ1-2; no clear D gene. The germline CDR1 and CDR2 sequences are SGHNT and YYREEE (reference sequence). V was cut by 0 bases and J by 6 bases, with 12 bases left in between. CDR3 size: 14 residues.

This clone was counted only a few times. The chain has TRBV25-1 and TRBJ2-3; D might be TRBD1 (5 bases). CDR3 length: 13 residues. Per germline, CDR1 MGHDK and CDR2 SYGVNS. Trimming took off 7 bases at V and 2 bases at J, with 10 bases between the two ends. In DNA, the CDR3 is TGTGCCAGCACCGACAGTTTCACAGATACGCAGTATTTT. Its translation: CASTDSFTDTQYF.

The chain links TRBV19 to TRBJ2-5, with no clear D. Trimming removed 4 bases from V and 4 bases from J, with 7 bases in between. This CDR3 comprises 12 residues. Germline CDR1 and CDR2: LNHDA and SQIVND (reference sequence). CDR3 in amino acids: CASSKAGETQYF. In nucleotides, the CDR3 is TGTGCCAGTAGTAAAGCCGGAGAGACCCAGTACTTC.

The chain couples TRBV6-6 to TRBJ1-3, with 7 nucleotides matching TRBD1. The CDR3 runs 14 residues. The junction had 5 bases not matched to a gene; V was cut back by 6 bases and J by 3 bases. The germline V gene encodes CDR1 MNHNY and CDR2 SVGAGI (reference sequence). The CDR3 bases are TGTGCCAGCAGACCAACAGGGGTTGGAAACACCATATATTTT. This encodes CASRPTGVGNTIYF.

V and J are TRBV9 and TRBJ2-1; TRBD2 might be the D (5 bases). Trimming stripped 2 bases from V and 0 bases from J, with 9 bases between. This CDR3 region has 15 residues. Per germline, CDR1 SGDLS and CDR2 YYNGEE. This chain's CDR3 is CASSVTGNSYNEQFF. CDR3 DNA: TGTGCCAGCAGCGTCACGGGGAACTCCTACAATGAGCAGTTCTTC.

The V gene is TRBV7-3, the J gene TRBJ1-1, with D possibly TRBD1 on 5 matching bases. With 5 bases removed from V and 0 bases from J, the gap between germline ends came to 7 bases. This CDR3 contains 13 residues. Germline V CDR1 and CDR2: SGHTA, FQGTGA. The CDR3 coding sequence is TGTGCCAGCAGCAAACAGGTGAACACTGAAGCTTTCTTT. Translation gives CASSKQVNTEAFF.

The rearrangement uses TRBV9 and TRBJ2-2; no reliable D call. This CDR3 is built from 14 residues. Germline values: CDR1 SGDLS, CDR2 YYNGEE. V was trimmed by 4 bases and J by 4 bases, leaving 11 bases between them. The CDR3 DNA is TGTGCCAGCAGCCCTATACTGAGCACCGGGGAGCTGTTTTTT. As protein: CASSPILSTGELFF.